The clone carrying this T cell receptor beta chain has only one observation. Its specificity is unknown. The data were obtained in a study of T cells in localized non-small cell lung cancer. Study-level results: Because only a single region of the tumor was sequenced, heterogeneity remains possible. Adjacent lung had a median roughly 53 of the 100 largest tumor clones. Uninvolved adjacent lung had higher T cell clonality than tumor and all other tissues.

Germline assignment: CDR1 SGHTA and CDR2 FQGNSA. Trimming took off 5 bases at V and 5 bases at J, with 12 bases between the two ends. There are 13 residues in the CDR3. Clones were read by immunoSEQ multiplex PCR, and TCRdb kept only the in-frame ones, dropping some. The sample records 45,000 to 60,000 clones, around 81% being singletons. This clonotype originated in an older female donor with stage II squamous cell lung carcinoma. The V gene is TRBV7-2, the J gene TRBJ2-5; D ambiguous. The sequences come from peripheral blood, collected before any cancer treatment. The CDR3 spells CASSPGGKETQYF. The CDR3 DNA is TGTGCCAGCAGCCCAGGCGGAAAGGAGACCCAGTACTTC.